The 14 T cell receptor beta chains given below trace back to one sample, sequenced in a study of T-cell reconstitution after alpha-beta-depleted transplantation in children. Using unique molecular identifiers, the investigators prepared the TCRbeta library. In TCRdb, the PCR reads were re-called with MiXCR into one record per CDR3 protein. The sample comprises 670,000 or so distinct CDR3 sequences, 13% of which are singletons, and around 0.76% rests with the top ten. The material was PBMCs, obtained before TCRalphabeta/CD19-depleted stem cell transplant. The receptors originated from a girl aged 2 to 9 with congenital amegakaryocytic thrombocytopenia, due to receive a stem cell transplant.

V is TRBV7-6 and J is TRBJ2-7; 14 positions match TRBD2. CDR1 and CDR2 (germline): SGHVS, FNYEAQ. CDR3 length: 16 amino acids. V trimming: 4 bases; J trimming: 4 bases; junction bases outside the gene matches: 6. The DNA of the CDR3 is TGTGCCAGCAGCTCTGGACTAGCGGGAGGCTTATACGAGCAGTACTTC. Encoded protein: CASSSGLAGGLYEQYF. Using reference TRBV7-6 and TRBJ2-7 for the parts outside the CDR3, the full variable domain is GAGVSQSPRYKVTKRGQDVALRCDPISGHVSLYWYRQALGQGPEFLTYFNYEAQQDKSGLPNDRFSAERPEGSISTLTIQRTEQRDSAMYRCASSSGLAGGLYEQYFGPGTRLTVT.

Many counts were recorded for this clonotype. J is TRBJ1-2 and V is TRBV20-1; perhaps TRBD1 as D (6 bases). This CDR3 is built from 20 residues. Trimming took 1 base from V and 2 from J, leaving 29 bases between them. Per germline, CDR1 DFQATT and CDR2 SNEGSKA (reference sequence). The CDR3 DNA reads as TGCAGTGCTAGAGCCCAAGGAGATACCGGGACATCGTCGTCCAACTATGGCTACACCTTC. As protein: CSARAQGDTGTSSSNYGYTF.

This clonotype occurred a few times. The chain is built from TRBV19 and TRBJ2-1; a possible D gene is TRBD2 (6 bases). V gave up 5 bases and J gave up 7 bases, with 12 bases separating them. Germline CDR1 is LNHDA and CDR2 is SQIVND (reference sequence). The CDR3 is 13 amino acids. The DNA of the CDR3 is TGTGCCAGTAGTCCCTTAGCGGAAAATGAGCAGTTCTTC. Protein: CASSPLAENEQFF.

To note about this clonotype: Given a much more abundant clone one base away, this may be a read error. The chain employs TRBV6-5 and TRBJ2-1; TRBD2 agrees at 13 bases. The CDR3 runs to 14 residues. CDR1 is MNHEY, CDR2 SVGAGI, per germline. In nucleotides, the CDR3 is TGTGCCAACAGTTACCGGACTAGCGGGAGTGAGCAGTTCTTC. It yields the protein CANSYRTSGSEQFF.

The CDR3 DNA reads TGTGCCAGCTCACCGGCGCGACAAAACAATGAGCAGTTCTTC. It translates to CASSPARQNNEQFF. V and J are TRBV18 and TRBJ2-1, with D unclear. The CDR3 sequence is 14 residues long. The germline gives CDR1 KGHSH, CDR2 LQKENI. V lost 3 bases and J lost 5, with 11 bases in between. The full variable domain, with the rest looked up from reference TRBV18 and TRBJ2-1, is NAGVMQNPRHLVRRRGQEARLRCSPMKGHSHVYWYRQLPEEGLKFMVYLQKENIIDESGMPKERFSAEFPKEGPSILRIQQVVRGDSAAYFCASSPARQNNEQFFGPGTRLTVL.

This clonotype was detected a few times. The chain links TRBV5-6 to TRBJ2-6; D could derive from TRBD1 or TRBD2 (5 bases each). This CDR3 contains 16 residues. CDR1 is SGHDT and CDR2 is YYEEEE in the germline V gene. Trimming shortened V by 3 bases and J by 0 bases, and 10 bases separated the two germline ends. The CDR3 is CASSSGPNSGANVLTF. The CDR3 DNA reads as TGTGCCAGCAGCTCGGGACCGAACTCTGGGGCCAACGTCCTGACTTTC.

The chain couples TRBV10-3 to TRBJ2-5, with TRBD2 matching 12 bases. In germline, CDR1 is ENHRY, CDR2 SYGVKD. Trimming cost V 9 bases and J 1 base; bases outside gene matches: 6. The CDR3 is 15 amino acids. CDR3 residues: CAMSQTSGGQETQYF. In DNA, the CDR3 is TGTGCCATGAGTCAGACTAGCGGGGGCCAAGAGACCCAGTACTTC.

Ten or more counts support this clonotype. DNA for the CDR3: TGCAGCGCAGGGTCTCATAACACTGAAGCTTTCTTT. Amino acid sequence: CSAGSHNTEAFF. The V call is TRBV29-1, the J call TRBJ1-1, with a weak D call TRBD1 (5 bases). CDR1 SQVTM and CDR2 ANQGSEA come from the germline V gene. V was shortened by 7 bases and J by 2 bases, with 11 bases between the two germline ends. The CDR3 runs 12 residues.

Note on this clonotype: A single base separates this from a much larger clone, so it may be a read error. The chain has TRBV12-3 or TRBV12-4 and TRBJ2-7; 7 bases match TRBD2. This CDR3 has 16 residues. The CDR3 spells CASSLAGGLSNYEPYF. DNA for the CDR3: TGTGCCAGCAGTTTAGCGGGGGGACTAAGTAACTACGAGCCGTACTTC.

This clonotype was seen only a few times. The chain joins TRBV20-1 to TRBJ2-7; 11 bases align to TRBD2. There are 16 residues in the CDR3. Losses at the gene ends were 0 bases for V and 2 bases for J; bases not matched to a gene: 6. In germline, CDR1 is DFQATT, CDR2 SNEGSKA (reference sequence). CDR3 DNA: TGCAGTGCTAGAGATCGGGTTAGCGGGAGGGCCTACGAGCAGTACTTC. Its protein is CSARDRVSGRAYEQYF.

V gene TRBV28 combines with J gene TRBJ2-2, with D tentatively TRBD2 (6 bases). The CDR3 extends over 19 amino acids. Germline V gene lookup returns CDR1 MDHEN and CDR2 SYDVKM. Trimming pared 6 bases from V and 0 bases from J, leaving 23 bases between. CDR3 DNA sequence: TGTGCCAGCAGACCGACTGGGCTAGCGACGTGGCCGAACACCGGGGAGCTGTTTTTT. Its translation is CASRPTGLATWPNTGELFF.

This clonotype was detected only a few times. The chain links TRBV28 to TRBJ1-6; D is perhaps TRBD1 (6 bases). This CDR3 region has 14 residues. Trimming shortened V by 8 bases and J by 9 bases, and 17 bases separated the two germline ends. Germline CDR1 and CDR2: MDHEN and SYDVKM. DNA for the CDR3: TGTGCCAGCCAGATACAGGGTTTACGTTCACCCCTCCACTTT. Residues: CASQIQGLRSPLHF.

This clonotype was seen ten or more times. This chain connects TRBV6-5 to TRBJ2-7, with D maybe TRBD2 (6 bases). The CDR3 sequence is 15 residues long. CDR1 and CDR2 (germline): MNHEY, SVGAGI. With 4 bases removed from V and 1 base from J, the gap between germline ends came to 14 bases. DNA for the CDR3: TGTGCCAGCAGTTCTCCCGGGGGTACGTCCTACGAGCAGTACTTC. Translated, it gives CASSSPGGTSYEQYF.

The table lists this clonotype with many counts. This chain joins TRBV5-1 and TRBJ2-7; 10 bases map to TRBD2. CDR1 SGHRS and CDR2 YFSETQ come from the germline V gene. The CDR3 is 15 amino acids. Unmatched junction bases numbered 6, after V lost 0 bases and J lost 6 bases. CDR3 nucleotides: TGCGCCAGCAGCTTGGCTCTAGCGGGAGCGGTCGAGCAGTACTTC. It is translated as CASSLALAGAVEQYF.